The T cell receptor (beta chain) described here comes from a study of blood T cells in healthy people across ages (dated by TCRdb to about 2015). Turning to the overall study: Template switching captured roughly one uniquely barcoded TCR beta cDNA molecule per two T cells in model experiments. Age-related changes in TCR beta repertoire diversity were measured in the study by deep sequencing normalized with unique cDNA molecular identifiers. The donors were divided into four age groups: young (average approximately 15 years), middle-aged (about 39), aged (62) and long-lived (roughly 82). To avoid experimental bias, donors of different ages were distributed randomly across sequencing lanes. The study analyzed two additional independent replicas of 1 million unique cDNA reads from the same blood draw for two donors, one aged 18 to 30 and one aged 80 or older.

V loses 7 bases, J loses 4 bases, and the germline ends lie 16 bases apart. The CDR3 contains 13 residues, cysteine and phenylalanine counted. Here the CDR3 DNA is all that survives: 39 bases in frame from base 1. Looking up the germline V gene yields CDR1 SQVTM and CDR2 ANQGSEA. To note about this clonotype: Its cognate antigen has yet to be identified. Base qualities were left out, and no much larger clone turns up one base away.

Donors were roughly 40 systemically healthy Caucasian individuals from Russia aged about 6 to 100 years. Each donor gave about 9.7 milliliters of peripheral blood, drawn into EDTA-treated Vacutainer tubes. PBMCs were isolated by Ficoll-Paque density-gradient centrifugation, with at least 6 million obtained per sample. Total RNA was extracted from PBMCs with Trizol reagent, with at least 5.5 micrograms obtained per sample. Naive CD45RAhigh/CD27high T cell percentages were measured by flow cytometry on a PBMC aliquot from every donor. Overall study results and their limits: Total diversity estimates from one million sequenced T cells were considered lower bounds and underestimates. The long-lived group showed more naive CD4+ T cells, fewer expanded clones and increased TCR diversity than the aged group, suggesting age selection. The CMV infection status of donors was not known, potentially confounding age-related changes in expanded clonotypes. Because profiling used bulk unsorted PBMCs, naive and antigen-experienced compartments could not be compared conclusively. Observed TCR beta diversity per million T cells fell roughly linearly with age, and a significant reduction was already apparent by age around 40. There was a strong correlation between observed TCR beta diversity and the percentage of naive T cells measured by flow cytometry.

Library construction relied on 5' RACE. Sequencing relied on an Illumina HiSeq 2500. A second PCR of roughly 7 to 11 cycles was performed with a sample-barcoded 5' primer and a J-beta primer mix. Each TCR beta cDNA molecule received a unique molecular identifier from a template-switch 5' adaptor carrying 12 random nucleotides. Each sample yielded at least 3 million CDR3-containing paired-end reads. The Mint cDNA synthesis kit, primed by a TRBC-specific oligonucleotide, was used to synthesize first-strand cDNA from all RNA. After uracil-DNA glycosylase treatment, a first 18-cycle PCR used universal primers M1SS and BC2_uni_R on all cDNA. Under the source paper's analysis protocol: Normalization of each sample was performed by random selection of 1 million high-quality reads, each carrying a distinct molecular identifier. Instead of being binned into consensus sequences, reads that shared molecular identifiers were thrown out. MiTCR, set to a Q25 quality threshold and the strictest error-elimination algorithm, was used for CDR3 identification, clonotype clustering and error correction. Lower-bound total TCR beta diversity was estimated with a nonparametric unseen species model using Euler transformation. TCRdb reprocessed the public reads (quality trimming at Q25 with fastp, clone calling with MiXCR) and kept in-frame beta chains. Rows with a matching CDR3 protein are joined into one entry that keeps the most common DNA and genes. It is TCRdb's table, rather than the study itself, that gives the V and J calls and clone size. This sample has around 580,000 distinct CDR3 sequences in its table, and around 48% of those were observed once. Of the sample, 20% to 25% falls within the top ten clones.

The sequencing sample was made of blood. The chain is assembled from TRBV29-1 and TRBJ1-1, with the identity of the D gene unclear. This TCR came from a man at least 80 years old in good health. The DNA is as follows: TGCAGCGCTGGTCGGGAGAGGATCACTGAAGCTTTCTTT. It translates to CSAGRERITEAFF.